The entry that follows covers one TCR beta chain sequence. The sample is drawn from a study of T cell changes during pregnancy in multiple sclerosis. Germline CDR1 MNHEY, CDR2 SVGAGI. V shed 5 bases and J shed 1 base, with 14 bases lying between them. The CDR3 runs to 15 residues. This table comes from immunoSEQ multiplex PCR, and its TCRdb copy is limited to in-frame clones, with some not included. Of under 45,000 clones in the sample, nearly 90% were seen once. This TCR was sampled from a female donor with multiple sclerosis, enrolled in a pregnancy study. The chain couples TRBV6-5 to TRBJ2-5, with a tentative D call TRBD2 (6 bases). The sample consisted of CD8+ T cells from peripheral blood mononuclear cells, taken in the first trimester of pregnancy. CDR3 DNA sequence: TGTGCCAGCAGTCCCGGGGTAGCGGCCCAAGAGACCCAGTACTTC. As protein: CASSPGVAAQETQYF.